The TCR beta chain under discussion was sequenced for a study of blood T cell repertoires in COVID-19. Across the study: Researchers got acute and convalescent COVID-19 samples from the United States, Italy and Spain. Sources were T cells, B-cell-depleted T cells, or PBMCs; the material itself was cDNA or gDNA.

The protocol was immunoSEQ multiplex PCR, while the TCRdb copy is restricted to in-frame clones and leaves out a portion. The sample consists of under 95,000 clones, roughly 85% of them appearing once. The TCR comes from a man aged 55 to 70 with acute or convalescent COVID-19. Material for sequencing was peripheral blood.

Here the CDR3 reads CASSEGTVPNYGYTF. The DNA of the CDR3 is TGTGCCAGCAGTGAAGGGACAGTACCTAACTATGGCTACACCTTC. This sequence joins TRBV27 and TRBJ1-2; 7 bases match TRBD1. V lost 5 bases and J lost 0; bases outside the gene matches: 6. Germline-derived CDR1 and CDR2 are MNHEY and SMNVEV (reference sequence). The CDR3 loop spans 15 amino acids.